Listed here are 28 T cell receptor beta chains from one sample, sequenced in a study of CD8 T cells in ankylosing spondylitis (dated by TCRdb to between 2016 and 2019). Libraries were made using 5' RACE. This sample was sequenced with an Illumina HiSeq 2500. TCRdb reran the public reads through fastp at Q25 and MiXCR, keeping productive beta chains. Each record represents a unique CDR3 protein, reported with the most common genes and DNA among its rows. This sample holds 50,000 to 75,000 distinct CDR3 sequences; 6.2% were observed only once. The ten largest clones add up to 5% of the sample. The sequencing input was synovial fluid, either unsorted or a sorted T cell fraction (not recorded which). The origin of the receptors is a male donor with ankylosing spondylitis.

This clonotype was recorded many times. This chain joins TRBV28 and TRBJ2-7; D call uncertain. Looked up from germline, CDR1 is MDHEN and CDR2 is SYDVKM. Trimming shortened V by 5 bases and J by 1 base, and 12 bases separated the two germline ends. The CDR3 has 14 amino acids. DNA for the CDR3: TGTGCCAGCAGTCCGGACCGAACTTCCTACGAGCAGTACTTC. It encodes CASSPDRTSYEQYF.

This clonotype was picked up many times. This chain links TRBV28 with TRBJ1-4, with D possibly matching TRBD1 (5 bases). The V end was cut by 2 bases, the J end by 7 bases, with 11 bases between. The length of the CDR3 is 14 residues. The germline V gene has CDR1 MDHEN and CDR2 SYDVKM. The CDR3 spells CASSLEGLGEKLFF. The CDR3 DNA is TGTGCCAGCAGTTTAGAGGGGCTTGGTGAAAAACTGTTTTTT.

This clonotype appeared many times. The J gene is TRBJ1-1, the V gene TRBV10-3; TRBD1 agrees at 8 bases. CDR1 ENHRY and CDR2 SYGVKD come from the germline V gene. This CDR3 is built from 15 residues. The junction had 8 bases not matched to a gene; V was cut back by 2 bases and J by 6 bases. The CDR3 sequence is CAISEQGADGAEAFF. The CDR3 nucleotides are TGTGCCATCAGTGAGCAGGGGGCTGATGGGGCTGAAGCTTTCTTT.

This clonotype showed up many times. The V gene is TRBV4-2, the J gene TRBJ2-2; maybe TRBD2 (6 bases). CDR1 LGHNA and CDR2 YNFKEQ come from the germline V gene. The CDR3 is made up of 16 amino acids. With 4 bases removed from V and 4 bases from J, the gap between germline ends came to 16 bases. CDR3 region: CASSLQRIAVTGELFF. CDR3 coding DNA: TGTGCCAGCAGCCTACAAAGGATAGCGGTCACCGGGGAGCTGTTTTTT.

V gene TRBV7-3 combines with J gene TRBJ1-2; D is undetermined. Trimming pared 0 bases from V and 6 bases from J, leaving 14 bases between. Per germline, CDR1 SGHTA and CDR2 FQGTGA. This CDR3 is 15 amino acids long. CDR3 amino acids: CASSLTGTEVDGYTF. For the CDR3, the DNA is TGTGCCAGCAGCTTAACGGGCACGGAGGTCGATGGCTACACCTTC.

This clonotype was counted only a few times. The chain combines TRBV27 with TRBJ1-5; 8 nucleotides match TRBD1. The germline V gene encodes CDR1 MNHEY and CDR2 SMNVEV (reference sequence). The CDR3 consists of 15 residues. V dropped 4 bases and J dropped 6; count of bases not matched to a gene: 8. CDR3 DNA: TGTGCCAGCAGTTCAGGAACAGGGGGTGGTCAGCCCCAGCATTTT. It specifies CASSSGTGGGQPQHF.

The table lists this clonotype with a few counts. The J gene is TRBJ2-7, the V gene TRBV7-2; either TRBD1 or TRBD2 may fit D (5 bases each). Deletions cut 5 bases from V and 7 bases from J, with 18 bases between. Germline V gene data show CDR1 as SGHTA and CDR2 as FQGNSA. This CDR3 is built from 14 residues. The CDR3 coding sequence is TGTGCCAGCAGCCCGCTGGGGACCCGCGGTGAGCAGTACTTC. Residues: CASSPLGTRGEQYF.

A word on this clonotype: This may be a read error, as it is one base from a much larger clone. The chain links TRBV20-1 to TRBJ2-3, with a weak D call TRBD1 (6 bases). The J call may be faulty, since TRBJ1-5 better matches the DNA end. The germline CDR1 and CDR2 sequences are DFQATT and SNEGSKA (reference sequence). The CDR3 is 12 residues long. CDR3 sequence reads: CSAGRTADTQHF. The CDR3, as DNA: TGCAGTGCTGGGAGGACAGCAGATACGCAGCATTTT.

The V and J genes are TRBV29-1 and TRBJ2-3; 9 bases are shared with TRBD2. The CDR3 is 16 residues long. Germline V gene sequence: CDR1 SQVTM, CDR2 ANQGSEA. V gave up 6 bases and J gave up 3 bases; unmatched junction bases: 13. The CDR3, as DNA: TGCAGCGTCCGACCCACTAGCGGGTGGGGGACAGATACGCAGTATTTT. Protein product: CSVRPTSGWGTDTQYF.

This clonotype was seen repeatedly, ten times or more. This chain joins TRBV28 and TRBJ1-2; the D is unclear. The CDR3 spans 12 residues. The V and J ends lost 3 bases and 7 bases respectively, with 9 bases between them. Per germline, CDR1 MDHEN and CDR2 SYDVKM. CDR3 amino acids: CASSFLVGGYTF. The CDR3 nucleotides read TGTGCCAGCAGTTTTCTGGTGGGTGGCTACACCTTC.

This clonotype has a count of ten or more. The gene calls are TRBV29-1 and TRBJ2-2; D not resolved. The CDR3 sequence is 14 residues long. Germline CDR1 and CDR2: SQVTM and ANQGSEA. V was pared by 4 bases and J by 0 bases, with 9 bases between. The CDR3 DNA reads as TGCAGCGTTGGGGCAGACGCGAACACCGGGGAGCTGTTTTTT. Its translation: CSVGADANTGELFF.

This clonotype occurred many times. The chain links TRBV25-1 to TRBJ2-7; 7 nucleotides match TRBD1. In germline, CDR1 is MGHDK, CDR2 SYGVNS. V trimming: 3 bases; J trimming: 3 bases; junction bases outside the gene matches: 2. CDR3 size: 13 residues. In DNA form, the CDR3 reads TGTGCCAGCAGTGACAGGGGGATCTACGAGCAGTACTTC. Translation gives CASSDRGIYEQYF.

The table lists this clonotype with many counts. The J gene is TRBJ1-2, the V gene TRBV20-1; a possible D gene is TRBD1 (6 bases). The ends were cut back, 5 bases at V and 3 bases at J, with 13 bases in the middle. The CDR3 is 13 residues long. Germline V gene sequence: CDR1 DFQATT, CDR2 SNEGSKA (reference sequence). The CDR3 DNA follows: TGCAGTGCTGAAGGGGGGGCTTACTATGGCTACACCTTC. It yields the protein CSAEGGAYYGYTF.

This clonotype occurred a few times. This chain links TRBV7-6 with TRBJ1-5; 10 nucleotides match TRBD1. This CDR3 is built from 16 residues. Per germline, CDR1 SGHVS and CDR2 FNYEAQ. Losses at the gene ends were 1 base for V and 6 bases for J; bases not matched to a gene: 6. The CDR3 coding sequence is TGTGCCAGCAGCTTAGTTCGGGACAGGGGTGCTCAGCCCCAGCATTTT. Translated: CASSLVRDRGAQPQHF.

This clonotype was seen at least ten times. The chain employs TRBV29-1 and TRBJ1-1; TRBD1 aligns across 7 bases. The CDR3 has 17 residues. Germline CDR1 is SQVTM and CDR2 is ANQGSEA. V shed 4 bases, J shed 6 bases, and the junction held 20 bases outside the gene matches. The CDR3 reads CSVVVQQGRSGGAEAFF. The DNA of the CDR3 is TGCAGCGTTGTGGTCCAACAGGGGAGGTCTGGGGGCGCTGAAGCTTTCTTT.

There are many counts of this clonotype. J is TRBJ2-7 and V is TRBV2, with a tentative D call TRBD1 (5 bases). CDR3 length equals 14 residues. CDR1 SNHLY and CDR2 FYNNEI come from the germline V gene. The ends were cut back, 4 bases at V and 0 bases at J, with 10 bases in the middle. As DNA, the CDR3 is TGTGCCAGCAGTGGACAGCCCCTCTCCTACGAGCAGTACTTC. It specifies CASSGQPLSYEQYF.

In this sample, this clonotype turned up many times. This chain links TRBV2 with TRBJ2-2; TRBD1 is a possible D gene (5 bases). The CDR3 spans 13 residues. V lost 5 bases and J lost 6, with 10 bases in between. Germline CDR1 SNHLY, CDR2 FYNNEI. This chain's CDR3 is CASSRQMPGELFF. The CDR3, as DNA: TGTGCCAGCAGTCGACAGATGCCCGGGGAGCTGTTTTTT.

This clonotype occurred a few times. This sequence joins TRBV20-1 and TRBJ1-6; TRBD1 is a possible D gene (6 bases). The CDR3 has 15 amino acids. CDR1 is DFQATT, CDR2 SNEGSKA, per germline (reference sequence). The V end lost 3 bases, the J end lost 11 bases, and 20 bases lay between the germline ends. The DNA of the CDR3 is TGCAGTGCTAGCTTGGGGGGGCCCGGGCGAACACCCCTCCACTTT. Translated, it gives CSASLGGPGRTPLHF.

This clonotype was counted many times. This chain connects TRBV12-3 or TRBV12-4 to TRBJ1-5; D not certain. CDR3 length: 14 residues. The V gene lost 2 bases and the J gene lost 4 bases, with 9 bases spanning the gap. The CDR3 region is CASSLIGDNQPQHF. The CDR3 DNA sequence: TGTGCCAGCAGTTTAATCGGTGATAATCAGCCCCAGCATTTT.

The table lists this clonotype with a few counts. The chain is built from TRBV19 and TRBJ1-2; TRBD1 matches 9 bases. Germline V lookup: CDR1 LNHDA, CDR2 SQIVND (reference sequence). The V and J ends lost 6 bases and 6 bases, in that order; junction bases with no gene match: 11. CDR3 length: 15 residues. This CDR3 reads CASSPGPDRGNGYTF. The CDR3 DNA follows: TGTGCCAGTAGCCCGGGGCCGGACAGGGGAAATGGCTACACCTTC.

This clonotype was found a few times. The genes are TRBV18 and TRBJ1-1; D may be TRBD1 (5 bases). The CDR3 length is 13 residues. Germline CDR1 and CDR2: KGHSH and LQKENI. Trimming left V 5 bases short and J 2 bases short, with 9 bases between. The CDR3 nucleotides read TGTGCCAGCTCATCGACAGACAACACTGAAGCTTTCTTT. This encodes CASSSTDNTEAFF.

The genes are TRBV2 and TRBJ2-1, with TRBD2 matching over 11 bases. Trimming cost V 4 bases and J 8 bases; bases outside gene matches: 7. The germline gives CDR1 SNHLY, CDR2 FYNNEI. The CDR3 totals 15 residues. The CDR3 DNA reads as TGTGCCAGCAGTGGAATAGCGGGAGGGGAAGATGAGCAGTTCTTC. This gives the protein CASSGIAGGEDEQFF.

The chain carries TRBV19 and TRBJ2-7; tentative D call: TRBD1 (5 bases). CDR1 LNHDA and CDR2 SQIVND come from the germline V gene (reference sequence). The CDR3 totals 12 residues. V lost 8 bases to trimming and J lost 5 bases, with 13 bases between them. Here the CDR3 reads CASRTGTNEQYF. In DNA, the CDR3 is TGTGCCAGTCGCACAGGTACCAACGAGCAGTACTTC.

The CDR3 reads CASSLEGGISTDTQYF. The DNA of the CDR3 is TGCGCCAGCAGCTTGGAGGGCGGGATTAGCACAGATACGCAGTATTTT. This rearrangement joins TRBV5-1 to TRBJ2-3, with D perhaps matching TRBD2 (6 bases). V was trimmed by 0 bases and J by 0 bases, leaving 11 bases between them. Germline V gene lookup returns CDR1 SGHRS and CDR2 YFSETQ. The CDR3 spans 16 residues.

The sample holds a few counts of this clonotype. The V call is TRBV9, the J call TRBJ2-1, with D possibly matching TRBD1 (5 bases). V gave up 3 bases and J gave up 4 bases, with 11 bases separating them. The CDR3 covers 14 residues. Germline lookup yields CDR1 SGDLS and CDR2 YYNGEE. The CDR3 reads CASSGGRGYNEQFF. The CDR3 DNA reads as TGTGCCAGCAGCGGGGGAAGGGGATACAATGAGCAGTTCTTC.

In its sample, this clonotype was seen a few times. The V call is TRBV19, the J call TRBJ1-1; the D gene is possibly TRBD1 (5 bases). The CDR3 extends over 13 amino acids. The V end was cut by 10 bases, the J end by 4 bases, with 16 bases between. Germline V gene sequence: CDR1 LNHDA, CDR2 SQIVND (reference sequence). The chain's CDR3 is CATMAGIGTEAFF. DNA of the CDR3: TGTGCCACTATGGCAGGGATAGGCACTGAAGCTTTCTTT.

This clonotype was counted many times. The chain couples TRBV7-3 to TRBJ2-7; 7 bases match TRBD1. Germline V gene data show CDR1 as SGHTA and CDR2 as FQGTGA. This CDR3 is 16 amino acids long. The junction had 6 bases not matched to a gene; V was cut back by 1 base and J by 0 bases. The CDR3 DNA reads TGTGCCAGCAGCTTAAGTTCCGGGGACAGCTCCTACGAGCAGTACTTC. Protein: CASSLSSGDSSYEQYF.

There are a few counts of this clonotype. V usage is TRBV14 and J usage is TRBJ1-1, with no clear D. The CDR3 loop spans 13 amino acids. Germline CDR1 is SGHDN and CDR2 is FVKESK. The V and J ends lost 5 bases and 1 base respectively, with 8 bases between them. The CDR3 nucleotides are TGTGCCAGCAGCTTCAACAGGAACACTGAAGCTTTCTTT. Its translation is CASSFNRNTEAFF.